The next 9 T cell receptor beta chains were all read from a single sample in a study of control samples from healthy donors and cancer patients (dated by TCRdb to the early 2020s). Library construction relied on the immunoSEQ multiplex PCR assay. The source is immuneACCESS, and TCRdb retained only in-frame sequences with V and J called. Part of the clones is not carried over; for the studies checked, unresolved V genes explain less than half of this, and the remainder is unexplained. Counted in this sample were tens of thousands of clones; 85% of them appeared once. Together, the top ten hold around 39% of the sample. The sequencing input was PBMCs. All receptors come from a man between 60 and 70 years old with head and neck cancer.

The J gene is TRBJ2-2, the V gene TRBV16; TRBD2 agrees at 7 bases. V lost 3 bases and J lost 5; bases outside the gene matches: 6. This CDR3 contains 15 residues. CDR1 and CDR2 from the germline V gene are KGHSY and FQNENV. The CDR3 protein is CASSHQAGRTGELFF. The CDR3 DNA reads TGTGCCAGCAGCCACCAAGCGGGGAGGACCGGGGAGCTGTTTTTT.

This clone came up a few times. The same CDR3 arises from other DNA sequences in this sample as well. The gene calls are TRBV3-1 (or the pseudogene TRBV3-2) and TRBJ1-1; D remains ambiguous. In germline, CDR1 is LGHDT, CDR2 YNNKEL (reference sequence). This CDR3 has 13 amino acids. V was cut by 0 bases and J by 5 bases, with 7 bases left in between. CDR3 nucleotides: TGTGCCAGCAGCCAAGAAAGGAGGACTGAAGCTTTCTTT. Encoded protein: CASSQERRTEAFF.

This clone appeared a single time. The CDR3 region has the DNA TGTGCCAGCAGCCAAGAAGGGGTTAGTAATTCACCCCTCCACTTT. This sequence encodes CASSQEGVSNSPLHF. The chain combines TRBV4-2 with TRBJ1-6; perhaps TRBD1 as D (5 bases). V lost 0 bases, J lost 6 bases, and 9 bases lay in between. CDR1 is LGHNA and CDR2 is YNFKEQ in the germline V gene. This CDR3 contains 15 residues.

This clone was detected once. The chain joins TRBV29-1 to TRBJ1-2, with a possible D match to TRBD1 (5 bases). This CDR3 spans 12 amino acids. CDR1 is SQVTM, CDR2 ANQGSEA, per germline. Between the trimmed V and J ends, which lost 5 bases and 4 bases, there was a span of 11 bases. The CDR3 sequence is CSVRGASYGYTF. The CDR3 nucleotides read TGCAGCGTTAGAGGGGCTTCCTATGGCTACACCTTC.

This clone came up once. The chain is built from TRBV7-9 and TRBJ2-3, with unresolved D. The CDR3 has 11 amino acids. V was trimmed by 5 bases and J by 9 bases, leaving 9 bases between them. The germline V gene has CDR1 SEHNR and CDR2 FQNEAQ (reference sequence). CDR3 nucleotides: TGTGCCAGCAGCCAAAGGCACACGCAGTATTTT. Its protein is CASSQRHTQYF.

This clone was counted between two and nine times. The CDR3 DNA is TGTGCCAGCAGCGTGGTGCCTCGGGGGTGGAGCTCCTACAATGAGCAGTTCTTC. Amino acids: CASSVVPRGWSSYNEQFF. The rearrangement uses TRBV7-8 and TRBJ2-1; D is perhaps TRBD2 (6 bases). Germline V gene data show CDR1 as SGHVS and CDR2 as FQNEAQ. The CDR3 extends over 18 amino acids. V lost 5 bases to trimming and J lost 0 bases, with 20 bases between them.

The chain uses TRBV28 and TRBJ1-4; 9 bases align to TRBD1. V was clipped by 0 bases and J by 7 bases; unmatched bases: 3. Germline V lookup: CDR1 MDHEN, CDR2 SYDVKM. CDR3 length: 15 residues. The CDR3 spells CASSLWGQGSEKLFF. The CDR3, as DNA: TGTGCCAGCAGTTTATGGGGACAGGGAAGTGAAAAACTGTTTTTT. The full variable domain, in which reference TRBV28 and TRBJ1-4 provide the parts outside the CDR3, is DVKVTQSSRYLVKRTGEKVFLECVQDMDHENMFWYRQDPGLGLRLIYFSYDVKMKEKGDIPEGYSVSREKKERFSLILESASTNQTSMYLCASSLWGQGSEKLFFGSGTQLSVL.

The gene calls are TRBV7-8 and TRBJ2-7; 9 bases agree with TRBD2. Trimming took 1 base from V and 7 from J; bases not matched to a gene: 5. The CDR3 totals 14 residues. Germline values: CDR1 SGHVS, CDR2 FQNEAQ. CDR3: CASSLGGGAGEQYF. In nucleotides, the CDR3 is TGTGCCAGCAGCTTAGGCGGGGGGGCAGGGGAGCAGTACTTC.

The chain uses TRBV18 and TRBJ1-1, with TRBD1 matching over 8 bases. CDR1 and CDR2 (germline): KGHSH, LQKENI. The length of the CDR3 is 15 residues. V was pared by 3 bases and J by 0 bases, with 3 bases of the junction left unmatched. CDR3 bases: TGTGCCAGCTCACCCCAGGGGGCTTTGAACACTGAAGCTTTCTTT. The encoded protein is CASSPQGALNTEAFF.